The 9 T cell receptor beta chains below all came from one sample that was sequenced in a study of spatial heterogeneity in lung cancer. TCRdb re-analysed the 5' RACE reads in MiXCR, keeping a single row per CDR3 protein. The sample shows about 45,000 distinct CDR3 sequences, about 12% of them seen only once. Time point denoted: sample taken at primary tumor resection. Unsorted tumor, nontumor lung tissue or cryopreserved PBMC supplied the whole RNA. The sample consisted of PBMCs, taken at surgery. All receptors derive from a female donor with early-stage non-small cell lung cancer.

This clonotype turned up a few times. The CDR3 loop is CASSSGARTQYF. CDR3 sequence (DNA): TGTGCCAGCAGTTCAGGGGCACGGACCCAGTACTTC. The chain couples TRBV12-3 or TRBV12-4 to TRBJ2-5, with D perhaps TRBD1 (6 bases). CDR3 length: 12 residues. Trimming left V 4 bases short and J 7 bases short, with 10 bases between.

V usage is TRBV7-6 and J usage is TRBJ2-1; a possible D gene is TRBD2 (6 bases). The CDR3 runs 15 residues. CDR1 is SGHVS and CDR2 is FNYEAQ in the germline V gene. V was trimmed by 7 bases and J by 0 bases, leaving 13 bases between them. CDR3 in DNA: TGTGCCAGCATGGTCGTTAGCGGCTCCTACAATGAGCAGTTCTTC. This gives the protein CASMVVSGSYNEQFF.

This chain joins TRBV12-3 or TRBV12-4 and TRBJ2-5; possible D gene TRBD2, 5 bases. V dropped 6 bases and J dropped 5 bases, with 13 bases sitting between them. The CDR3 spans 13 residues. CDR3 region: CASRIGLKETQYF. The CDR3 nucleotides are TGTGCCAGCAGGATCGGACTGAAGGAGACCCAGTACTTC.

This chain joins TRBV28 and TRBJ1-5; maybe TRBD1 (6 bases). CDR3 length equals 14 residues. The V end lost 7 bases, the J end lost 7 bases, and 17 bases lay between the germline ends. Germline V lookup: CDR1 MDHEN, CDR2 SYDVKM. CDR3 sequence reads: CASTPPPGGQPQHF. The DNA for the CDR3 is TGTGCCAGCACCCCACCCCCGGGGGGCCAGCCCCAGCATTTT.

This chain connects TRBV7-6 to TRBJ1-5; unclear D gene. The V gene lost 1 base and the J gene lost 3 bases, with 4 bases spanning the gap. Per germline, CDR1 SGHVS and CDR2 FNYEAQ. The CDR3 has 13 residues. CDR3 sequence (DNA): TGTGCCAGCAGCTTAGGAATCAATCAGCCCCAGCATTTT. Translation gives CASSLGINQPQHF.

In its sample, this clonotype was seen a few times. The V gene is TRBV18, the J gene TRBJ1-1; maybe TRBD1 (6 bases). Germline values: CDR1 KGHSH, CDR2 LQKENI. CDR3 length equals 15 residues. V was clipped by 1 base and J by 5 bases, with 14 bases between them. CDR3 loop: CASSPRGGKDTEAFF. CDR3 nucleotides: TGTGCCAGCTCACCACGAGGGGGAAAGGATACTGAAGCTTTCTTT.

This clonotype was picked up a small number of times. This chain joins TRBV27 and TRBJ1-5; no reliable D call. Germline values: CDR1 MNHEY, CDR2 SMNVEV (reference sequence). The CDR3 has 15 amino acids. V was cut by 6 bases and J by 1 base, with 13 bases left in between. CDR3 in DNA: TGTGCCAGCAGGTCTCTGCGTGCGAGCAATCAGCCCCAGCATTTT. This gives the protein CASRSLRASNQPQHF.

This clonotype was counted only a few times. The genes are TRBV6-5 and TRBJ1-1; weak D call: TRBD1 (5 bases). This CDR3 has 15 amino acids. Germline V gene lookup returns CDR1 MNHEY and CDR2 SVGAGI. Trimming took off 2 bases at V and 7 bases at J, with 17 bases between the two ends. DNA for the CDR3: TGTGCCAGCAGTTACCAAAGGGGCCAGGCAAGTGAAGCTTTCTTT. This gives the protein CASSYQRGQASEAFF.

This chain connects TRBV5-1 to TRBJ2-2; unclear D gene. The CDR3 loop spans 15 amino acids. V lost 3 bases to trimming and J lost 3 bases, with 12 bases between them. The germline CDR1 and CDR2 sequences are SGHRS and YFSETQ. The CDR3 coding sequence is TGCGCCAGCAGCTCCGACGACTGGGACACCGGGGAGCTGTTTTTT. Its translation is CASSSDDWDTGELFF.